This T cell receptor beta chain was recovered during a study of breast tumors, draining lymph nodes, adjacent tissues. Points from the study as a whole: Tumor TCR diversity was below lymph nodes but above nontumor tissue.

TCRdb re-analysed the multiplex PCR reads in MiXCR, keeping a single row per CDR3 protein. Altogether approximately 190,000 distinct CDR3 sequences are present, around a third being singletons, with the ten largest covering about 4.3%. In this sample, this clonotype turned up a few times. Its antigen is unidentified. Breast cancer patients provided tissue from their axillary draining lymph nodes. V lost 3 bases to trimming and J lost 3 bases, with 14 bases between them. CDR1 is DFQATT and CDR2 is SNEGSKA in the germline V gene (reference sequence). The CDR3 is 14 residues long. The J gene is TRBJ1-1, the V gene TRBV20-1; no clear D gene. The TCR originated in a female donor with breast cancer. Some clones in this sample may be carry-over from other donors' samples. The sequencing sample was made of axillary lymph node tissue. CDR3 protein: CSARVVGRYTEAFF. The CDR3 DNA follows: TGCAGTGCTAGGGTTGTTGGGAGGTACACTGAAGCTTTCTTT.